This T cell receptor (beta chain) was identified during a study of shared clonotypes between healthy human individuals. Looked up from germline, CDR1 is MNHEY and CDR2 is SVGAGI. The CDR3 has 14 amino acids. J was trimmed by 8 bases and V by 5 bases; bases with no gene match: 7. Method: immunoSEQ multiplex PCR; TCRdb's copy keeps in-frame clones and lacks some. The sample carries roughly 2,000,000 clones, about 95% recorded once. Study results and limitations: Incompleteness in sorted-subset sequencing, despite large depth, was shown by rarefaction. Approximately 4.9% of naive CD4 clonotypes were shared across a few donors.

The naive CD8 fraction comprised CD45RO-negative cells positively selected for CCR7 and excluded terminally differentiated effector memory CD45RA+ cells. This clone was counted a single time. Its antigen remains unknown. This sequence joins TRBV6-5 and TRBJ1-4; 8 nucleotides align to TRBD1. What was sequenced was naive CD8+ T cells sorted from blood. The receptor was isolated from a man aged 18 to 35 in good health. The CDR3 nucleotides are TGTGCCAGCAGTAAGGACAGGGTTAAAGAAAAACTGTTTTTT. Amino acids: CASSKDRVKEKLFF.